The clone carrying this TCR beta chain was seen more than once but under ten times. The data are from a study of T-cell memory formation after mild COVID-19. Study in general: Largely, the TCR clusters proved donor specific.

The V gene lost 2 bases and the J gene lost 7 bases, with 13 bases spanning the gap. The length of the CDR3 is 14 residues. Per germline, CDR1 SGHNT and CDR2 YYREEE (reference sequence). From the 5' RACE reads, TCRdb called clonotypes with MiXCR, one entry per CDR3 protein. The table has 560,000 or so distinct CDR3 sequences, roughly 17% seen once. The chain couples TRBV5-4 to TRBJ2-1; D is perhaps TRBD2 (5 bases). The TCR comes from an adult woman who had mild COVID-19 (a few samples of this study predate the infection). Cell type and time point are not known. What was sequenced was PBMCs or a T cell subset sorted from them (not recorded which). Here the CDR3 DNA reads TGTGCCAGCAGCTTTTACGGGGTAGATAATGAGCAGTTCTTC. Its translation: CASSFYGVDNEQFF.